The next 28 T cell receptor beta chains were all read from a single sample in a study of blood T cell repertoires in COVID-19. The repertoire was sequenced with immunoSEQ multiplex PCR; TCRdb's copy has only in-frame clones and lacks some. Counted here are a few hundred thousand clones, 84% occurring once; the ten biggest clones make up approximately 5.1%. Sample: peripheral blood. Receptors originate from a woman aged 55-69 years who had recovered from COVID-19.

Notes on this clone: Other DNA sequences within the sample encode an identical CDR3. The chain carries TRBV27 and TRBJ1-2; D not resolved. The germline V gene has CDR1 MNHEY and CDR2 SMNVEV (reference sequence). CDR3 length equals 13 residues. V was pared by 5 bases and J by 2 bases, with 9 bases between. CDR3 amino acids: CASSLRLNYGYTF. DNA of the CDR3: TGTGCCAGCAGTCTCAGGCTGAACTATGGCTACACCTTC.

This chain joins TRBV18 and TRBJ2-5; D gene uncertain. Deletions cut 3 bases from V and 5 bases from J, with 7 bases between. The CDR3 covers 12 residues. Germline V gene data show CDR1 as KGHSH and CDR2 as LQKENI. The CDR3 region has the DNA TGTGCCAGCTCACCTCGAGCGGAGACCCAGTACTTC. Its protein product is CASSPRAETQYF.

The V gene is TRBV20-1, the J gene TRBJ2-1, with TRBD2 matching over 10 bases. The germline V gene encodes CDR1 DFQATT and CDR2 SNEGSKA (reference sequence). The CDR3 is 15 amino acids. Trimming took 3 bases from V and 3 from J; bases not matched to a gene: 5. CDR3 in DNA: TGCAGTGCTAGTGCACTAGCGGGGATCTACAATGAGCAGTTCTTC. Amino acid sequence: CSASALAGIYNEQFF.

This clone was detected many times. The chain combines TRBV12-5 with TRBJ1-1; 8 bases are a match to TRBD1. The CDR3 is made up of 13 amino acids. V was pared by 10 bases and J by 2 bases, with 6 bases of the junction left unmatched. Germline V gene lookup returns CDR1 LGHNT and CDR2 FRNRAP. The CDR3 region is CATDRAPNTEAFF. The CDR3 DNA is TGTGCTACGGACAGGGCACCTAACACTGAAGCTTTCTTT. The full variable domain, its missing parts supplied by reference TRBV12-5 and TRBJ1-1, is DARVTQTPRHKVTEMGQEVTMRCQPILGHNTVFWYRQTMMQGLELLAYFRNRAPLDDSGMPKDRFSAEMPDATLATLKIQPSEPRDSAVYFCATDRAPNTEAFFGQGTRLTVV.

This chain uses TRBV6-5 with TRBJ2-1; D not certain. The CDR3 loop spans 12 amino acids. Trimming stripped 7 bases from V and 4 bases from J, with 8 bases between. From germline, CDR1 is MNHEY and CDR2 SVGAGI. CDR3 DNA: TGTGCCAGCAAGCTAGATTACAATGAGCAGTTCTTC. Translated, it gives CASKLDYNEQFF.

This chain connects TRBV10-3 to TRBJ1-2; 7 bases fit TRBD1. This CDR3 contains 12 residues. Germline V gene sequence: CDR1 ENHRY, CDR2 SYGVKD. V was pared by 6 bases and J by 6 bases, with 4 bases of the junction left unmatched. The CDR3 sequence is CAIRSTGDGYTF. CDR3 coding DNA: TGTGCCATCAGGTCCACAGGGGATGGCTACACCTTC.

As for this clone: The junction does not match germline at one end; this may be a read error. The V gene is TRBV6-2 or TRBV6-3, the J gene TRBJ2-3, with a tentative D call TRBD1 (6 bases). The germline V gene has CDR1 MNHEY and CDR2 SVGEGT. The CDR3 loop spans 17 amino acids. CDR3 loop: CAGSYSPGAGVTDTQYF. The CDR3 nucleotides are TGTGCCGGCAGTTACTCGCCAGGGGCAGGGGTCACAGATACGCAGTATTTT.

The chain carries TRBV19 and TRBJ1-6; TRBD1 is a possible D gene (5 bases). CDR3 length equals 14 residues. Trimming left V 7 bases short and J 0 bases short, with 7 bases between. Germline V lookup: CDR1 LNHDA, CDR2 SQIVND (reference sequence). CDR3 sequence: CASNQGSYNSPLHF. The CDR3 region has the DNA TGTGCCAGTAATCAGGGCTCCTATAATTCACCCCTCCACTTT. Complete variable domain (other parts from reference TRBV19 and TRBJ1-6): DGGITQSPKYLFRKEGQNVTLSCEQNLNHDAMYWYRQDPGQGLRLIYYSQIVNDFQKGDIAEGYSVSREKKESFPLTVTSAQKNPTAFYLCASNQGSYNSPLHFGNGTRLTVT.

V gene TRBV6-5 combines with J gene TRBJ1-1; D is ambiguous. V was shortened by 6 bases and J by 3 bases, with 8 bases between the two germline ends. Germline CDR1 reads MNHEY; CDR2 reads SVGAGI. The CDR3 sequence is 12 residues long. CDR3 loop: CASSGGHTEAFF. Written as DNA, the CDR3 is TGTGCCAGCAGCGGAGGCCACACTGAAGCTTTCTTT.

The chain carries TRBV5-4 and TRBJ1-2; 7 bases align to TRBD1. Unmatched junction bases numbered 1, after V lost 3 bases and J lost 2 bases. The CDR3 covers 13 residues. Germline assignment: CDR1 SGHNT and CDR2 YYREEE (reference sequence). The CDR3 DNA reads TGTGCCAGCAGCTCGGGACAGAACTATGGCTACACCTTC. This gives the protein CASSSGQNYGYTF.

The chain couples TRBV11-1 to TRBJ2-1; TRBD1 aligns across 12 bases. The CDR3 is 15 amino acids. The trim removed 4 bases at V and 12 bases at J, leaving 10 bases unmatched. The V gene's germline CDR1 is SGHAT and CDR2 FQDESV (reference sequence). The DNA for the CDR3 is TGTGCCAGCAGCTCGATCGGGACAGGGGGCGGTGTGCAGTTCTTC. This encodes CASSSIGTGGGVQFF.

The J gene is TRBJ2-2, the V gene TRBV24-1; 7 bases map to TRBD1. The CDR3 is 18 amino acids. The germline V gene encodes CDR1 KGHDR and CDR2 SFDVKD. V dropped 2 bases and J dropped 4; count of bases not matched to a gene: 12. The CDR3 DNA is TGTGCCACCAGTGATTCCTCCCGACAGGGCCTGGGCACCGGGGAGCTGTTTTTT. This encodes CATSDSSRQGLGTGELFF.

The chain couples TRBV5-6 to TRBJ1-2, with TRBD1 matching over 8 bases. The CDR3 runs to 13 residues. From germline, CDR1 is SGHDT and CDR2 YYEEEE. The V segment lost 4 bases and the J segment 8 bases; nucleotides outside the gene matches: 7. CDR3 sequence reads: CASSPPQGEGYTF. CDR3 nucleotides: TGTGCCAGCAGCCCCCCACAGGGGGAGGGCTACACCTTC. The variable domain in full, completed from reference TRBV5-6 and TRBJ1-2, reads DAGVTQSPTHLIKTRGQQVTLRCSPKSGHDTVSWYQQALGQGPQFIFQYYEEEERQRGNFPDRFSGHQFPNYSSELNVNALLLGDSALYLCASSPPQGEGYTFGSGTRLTVV.

V usage is TRBV4-1 and J usage is TRBJ2-7; 7 bases are shared with TRBD1. Per the germline V gene, CDR1 is MGHRA and CDR2 is YSYEKL. The CDR3 length is 13 residues. Trimming cost V 1 base and J 6 bases; bases outside gene matches: 3. CDR3 region: CASSQAGGAEQYF. The CDR3, as DNA: TGCGCCAGCAGCCAAGCAGGGGGTGCCGAGCAGTACTTC.

The V call is TRBV5-6, the J call TRBJ2-7; 13 bases map to TRBD2. The trim removed 2 bases at V and 0 bases at J, leaving 8 bases unmatched. This CDR3 is built from 18 residues. Germline assignment: CDR1 SGHDT and CDR2 YYEEEE. The CDR3 spells CASSLLTSGGASSYEQYF. CDR3 DNA: TGTGCCAGCAGCTTACTTACTAGCGGGGGGGCGAGCTCCTACGAGCAGTACTTC.

The table lists this clone with a count of one. The rearrangement links TRBV7-8 to TRBJ1-2; no clear D. CDR1 and CDR2 (germline): SGHVS, FQNEAQ. V gave up 1 base and J gave up 5 bases, with 11 bases separating them. This CDR3 is 14 amino acids long. CDR3 in DNA: TGTGCCAGCAGCTTAGAATCGAACGGGTATGGCTACACCTTC. It is translated as CASSLESNGYGYTF.

The genes are TRBV7-6 and TRBJ2-1; 9 positions match TRBD2. The germline V gene has CDR1 SGHVS and CDR2 FNYEAQ. Trimming cost V 2 bases and J 4 bases; bases outside gene matches: 6. This CDR3 spans 16 amino acids. The CDR3, as DNA: TGTGCCAGCAGCTTACCCACAGCGGGGGGATACAATGAGCAGTTCTTC. Translated: CASSLPTAGGYNEQFF.

V is TRBV6-1 and J is TRBJ2-3, with 8 positions matching TRBD2. The V segment lost 3 bases and the J segment 3 bases; nucleotides outside the gene matches: 5. From germline, CDR1 is MNHNS and CDR2 SASEGT. The CDR3 length is 15 residues. Here the CDR3 reads CASSDESGGTDTQYF. CDR3 sequence (DNA): TGTGCCAGCAGTGATGAGAGCGGGGGTACAGATACGCAGTATTTT.

The gene calls are TRBV2 and TRBJ2-6; D not certain. This CDR3 comprises 14 residues. Trimming removed 3 bases at V and 3 bases at J, with 6 bases between. The germline gives CDR1 SNHLY, CDR2 FYNNEI. The CDR3 nucleotides read TGTGCCAGCAGTGAGTTATATGGGGCCAACGTCCTGACTTTC. Protein product: CASSELYGANVLTF.

The sample holds one count of this clone. J is TRBJ2-3 and V is TRBV4-1, with 8 bases identical to TRBD2. Trimming cost V 1 base and J 2 bases; bases outside gene matches: 5. This CDR3 is built from 16 residues. In germline, CDR1 is MGHRA, CDR2 YSYEKL. The DNA of the CDR3 is TGCGCCAGCAGCCAAGGCGAGACTAGCGACACAGATACGCAGTATTTT. Translating gives CASSQGETSDTDTQYF.

The gene calls are TRBV15 and TRBJ1-2, with a possible D match to TRBD1 (5 bases). Per germline, CDR1 LNHNV and CDR2 YYDKDF (reference sequence). With 0 bases removed from V and 8 bases from J, the gap between germline ends came to 16 bases. This CDR3 region has 15 residues. CDR3 protein: CATSRDPTGFRGYTF. The DNA for the CDR3 is TGTGCCACCAGCAGAGATCCTACAGGCTTTAGAGGCTACACCTTC.

The genes are TRBV7-6 and TRBJ2-1, with 10 bases lining up with TRBD1. Trimming took 1 base from V and 0 from J; bases not matched to a gene: 12. The CDR3 extends over 20 amino acids. Germline CDR1 reads SGHVS; CDR2 reads FNYEAQ. As DNA, the CDR3 is TGTGCCAGCAGCTTAGTCCCCCGGGACAGGGGATTCCACTCCTACAATGAGCAGTTCTTC. This encodes CASSLVPRDRGFHSYNEQFF.

This clone was observed a handful of times. The chain is built from TRBV12-3 or TRBV12-4 and TRBJ1-1; maybe TRBD1 (5 bases). V was clipped by 2 bases and J by 4 bases, with 8 bases between them. CDR3 length: 13 residues. CDR3 amino acids: CASSLLGGTEAFF. The DNA for the CDR3 is TGTGCCAGCAGTTTATTGGGGGGCACTGAAGCTTTCTTT.

The chain links TRBV7-9 to TRBJ1-2; D is possibly TRBD1 (6 bases). The CDR3 is 16 amino acids. Germline V CDR1 and CDR2: SEHNR, FQNEAQ (reference sequence). V lost 1 base to trimming and J lost 2 bases, with 14 bases between them. CDR3 sequence (DNA): TGTGCCAGCAGCTTAGTTGGGGGCGCCCCAAACTATGGCTACACCTTC. It codes for CASSLVGGAPNYGYTF.

The chain uses TRBV2 and TRBJ1-2; D is uncertain. The V and J ends lost 1 base and 6 bases respectively, with 6 bases between them. Germline V CDR1 and CDR2: SNHLY, FYNNEI. There are 12 residues in the CDR3. In nucleotides, the CDR3 is TGTGCCAGCAGTGAAGGGGCAGATGGCTACACCTTC. This encodes CASSEGADGYTF.

The CDR3 sequence is CASSRGGSGANVLTF. The CDR3 DNA follows: TGCGCCAGCAGCCGAGGGGGCTCTGGGGCCAACGTCCTGACTTTC. The chain joins TRBV4-1 to TRBJ2-6, with D possibly matching TRBD1 (6 bases). Trimming pared 4 bases from V and 0 bases from J, leaving 7 bases between. The CDR3 consists of 15 residues. Germline lookup yields CDR1 MGHRA and CDR2 YSYEKL.

This clone is a singleton in its sample. The chain employs TRBV5-6 and TRBJ2-5; D perhaps matches TRBD1 (6 bases). Trimming cost V 1 base and J 4 bases, with 20 bases left between them. Germline V lookup: CDR1 SGHDT, CDR2 YYEEEE. This CDR3 region has 17 residues. This CDR3 reads CASSLKQGLGTRETQYF. CDR3 DNA sequence: TGTGCCAGCAGCTTGAAACAGGGCCTTGGGACAAGAGAGACCCAGTACTTC.

This clone was picked up a small number of times. The rearrangement links TRBV7-8 to TRBJ1-5; 7 bases map to TRBD1. Per the germline V gene, CDR1 is SGHVS and CDR2 is FQNEAQ. The CDR3 is made up of 14 amino acids. The V gene end was trimmed by 5 bases and the J gene end by 7 bases; junction bases not matched to a gene: 8. The chain's CDR3 is CASSTAGGGQPQHF. The CDR3, as DNA: TGTGCCAGCAGCACAGCAGGGGGTGGACAGCCCCAGCATTTT.